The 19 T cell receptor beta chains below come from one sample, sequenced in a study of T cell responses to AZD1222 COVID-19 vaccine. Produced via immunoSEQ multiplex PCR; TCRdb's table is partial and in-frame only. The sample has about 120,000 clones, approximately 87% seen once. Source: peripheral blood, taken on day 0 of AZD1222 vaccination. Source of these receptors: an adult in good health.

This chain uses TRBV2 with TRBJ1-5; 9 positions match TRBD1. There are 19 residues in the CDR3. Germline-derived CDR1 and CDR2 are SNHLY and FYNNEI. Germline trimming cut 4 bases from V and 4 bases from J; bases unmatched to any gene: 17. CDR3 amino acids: CASSGREPGTGFRNQPQHF. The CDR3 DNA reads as TGTGCCAGCAGTGGACGTGAACCCGGGACAGGGTTCAGGAATCAGCCCCAGCATTTT.

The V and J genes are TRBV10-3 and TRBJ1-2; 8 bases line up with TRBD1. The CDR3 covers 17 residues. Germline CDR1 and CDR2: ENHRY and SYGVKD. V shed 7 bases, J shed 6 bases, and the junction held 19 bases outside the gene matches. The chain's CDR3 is CAIMGSIGDRIDDGYTF. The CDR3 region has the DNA TGTGCCATCATGGGCTCGATCGGGGACAGGATTGACGATGGCTACACCTTC.

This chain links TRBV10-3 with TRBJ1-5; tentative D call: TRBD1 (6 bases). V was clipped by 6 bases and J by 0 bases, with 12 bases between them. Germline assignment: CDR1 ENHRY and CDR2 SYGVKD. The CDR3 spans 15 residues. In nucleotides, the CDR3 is TGTGCCATCAGCCGAGGGGGGGCTAGCAATCAGCCCCAGCATTTT. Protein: CAISRGGASNQPQHF.

The CDR3 nucleotides read TGCGCCAGCAGCTTGGCGGGACAGGGGAAATATGGCTACACCTTC. Translation: CASSLAGQGKYGYTF. The genes are TRBV5-1 and TRBJ1-2; 10 bases are shared with TRBD1. The CDR3 is made up of 15 amino acids. Germline loops: CDR1 SGHRS, CDR2 YFSETQ. With V trimmed by 0 bases and J by 5 bases, 4 bases remained unmatched.

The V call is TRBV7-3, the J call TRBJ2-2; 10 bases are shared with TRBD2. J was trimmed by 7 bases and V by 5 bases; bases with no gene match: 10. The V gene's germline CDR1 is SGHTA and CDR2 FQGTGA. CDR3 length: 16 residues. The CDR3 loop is CASSPPSGSAGGELFF. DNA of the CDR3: TGTGCCAGCAGCCCTCCTAGCGGGAGTGCCGGCGGGGAGCTGTTTTTT.

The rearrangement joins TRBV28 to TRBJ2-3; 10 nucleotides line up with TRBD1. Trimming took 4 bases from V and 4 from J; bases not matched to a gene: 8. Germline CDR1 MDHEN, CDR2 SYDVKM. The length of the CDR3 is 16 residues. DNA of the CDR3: TGTGCCAGCAGTTCCCCGGGACAGGGGAGTTCAGATACGCAGTATTTT. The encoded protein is CASSSPGQGSSDTQYF.

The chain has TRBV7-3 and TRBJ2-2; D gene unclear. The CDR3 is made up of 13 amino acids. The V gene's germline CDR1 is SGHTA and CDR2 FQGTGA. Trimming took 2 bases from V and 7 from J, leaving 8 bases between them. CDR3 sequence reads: CASSLVVGGELFF. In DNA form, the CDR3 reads TGTGCCAGCAGCTTAGTGGTTGGCGGGGAGCTGTTTTTT.

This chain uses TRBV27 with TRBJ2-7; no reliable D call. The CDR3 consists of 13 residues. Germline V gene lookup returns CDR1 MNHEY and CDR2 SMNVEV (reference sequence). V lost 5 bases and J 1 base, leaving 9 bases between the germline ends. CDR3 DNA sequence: TGTGCCAGCAGTCCTCAAGGGTCCTACGAGCAGTACTTC. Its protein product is CASSPQGSYEQYF.

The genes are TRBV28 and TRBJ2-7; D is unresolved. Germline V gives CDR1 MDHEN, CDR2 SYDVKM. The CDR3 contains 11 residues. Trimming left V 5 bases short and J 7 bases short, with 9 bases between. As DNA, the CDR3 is TGTGCCAGCAGTCCTCAAACAGAGCAGTACTTC. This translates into CASSPQTEQYF.

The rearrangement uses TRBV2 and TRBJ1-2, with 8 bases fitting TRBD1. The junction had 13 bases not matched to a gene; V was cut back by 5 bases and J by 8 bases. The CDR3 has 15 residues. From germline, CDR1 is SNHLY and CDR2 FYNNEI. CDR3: CASSPLTGEVGGYTF. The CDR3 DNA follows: TGTGCCAGCAGTCCTTTGACAGGGGAGGTAGGCGGCTACACCTTC.

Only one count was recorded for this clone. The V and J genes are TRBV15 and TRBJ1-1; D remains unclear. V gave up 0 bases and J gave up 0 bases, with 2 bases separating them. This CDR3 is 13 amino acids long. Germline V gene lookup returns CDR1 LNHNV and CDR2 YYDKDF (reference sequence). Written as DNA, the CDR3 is TGTGCCACCAGCAGAGAAGTGAACACTGAAGCTTTCTTT. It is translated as CATSREVNTEAFF.

For the CDR3, the DNA is TGTGCCAGCACGGGGCGTGTAAGCGAAAAACTGTTTTTT. Its translation is CASTGRVSEKLFF. The gene calls are TRBV27 and TRBJ1-4; a weak D match, TRBD1 (5 bases). The CDR3 consists of 13 residues. Trimming left V 7 bases short and J 8 bases short, with 14 bases between. CDR1 MNHEY and CDR2 SMNVEV come from the germline V gene (reference sequence).

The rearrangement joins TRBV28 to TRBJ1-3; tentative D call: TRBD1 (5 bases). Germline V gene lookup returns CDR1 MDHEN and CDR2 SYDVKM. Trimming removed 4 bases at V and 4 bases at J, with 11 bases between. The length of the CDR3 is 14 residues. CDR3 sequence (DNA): TGTGCCAGCAGTTCTCAGGGTGCAGGAAACACCATATATTTT. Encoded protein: CASSSQGAGNTIYF.

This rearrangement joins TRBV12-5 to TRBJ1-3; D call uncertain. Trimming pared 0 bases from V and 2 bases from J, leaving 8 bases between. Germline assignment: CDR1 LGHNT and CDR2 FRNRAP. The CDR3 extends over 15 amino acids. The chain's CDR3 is CASGLVLRPGNTIYF. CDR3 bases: TGTGCTAGTGGTTTGGTCTTGAGGCCTGGAAACACCATATATTTT.

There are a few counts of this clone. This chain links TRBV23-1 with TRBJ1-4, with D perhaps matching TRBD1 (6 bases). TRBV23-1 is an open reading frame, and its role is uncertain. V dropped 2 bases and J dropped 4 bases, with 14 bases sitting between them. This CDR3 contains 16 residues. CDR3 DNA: TGCGCCAGCAGTCAAGGCCTCGGACAGATTAATGAAAAACTGTTTTTT. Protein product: CASSQGLGQINEKLFF.

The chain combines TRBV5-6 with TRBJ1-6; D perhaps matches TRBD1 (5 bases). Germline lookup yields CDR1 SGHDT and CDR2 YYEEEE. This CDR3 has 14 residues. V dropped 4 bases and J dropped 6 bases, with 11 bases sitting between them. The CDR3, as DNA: TGTGCCAGCAGCCTGGGACGGCTTAATTCACCCCTCCACTTT. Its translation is CASSLGRLNSPLHF.

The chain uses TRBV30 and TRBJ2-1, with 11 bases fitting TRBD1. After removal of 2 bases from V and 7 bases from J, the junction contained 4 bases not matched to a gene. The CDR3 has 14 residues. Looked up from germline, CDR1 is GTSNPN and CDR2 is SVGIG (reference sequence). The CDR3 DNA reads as TGTGCCTGGAGTTGGACAGGGGGCAGGAATGAGCAGTTCTTC. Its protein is CAWSWTGGRNEQFF.

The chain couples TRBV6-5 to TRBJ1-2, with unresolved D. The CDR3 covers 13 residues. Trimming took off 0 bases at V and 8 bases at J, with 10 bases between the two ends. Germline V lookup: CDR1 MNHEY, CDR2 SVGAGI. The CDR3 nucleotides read TGTGCCAGCAGTTACTCGAAAGGGTCCGGCTACACCTTC. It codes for CASSYSKGSGYTF.

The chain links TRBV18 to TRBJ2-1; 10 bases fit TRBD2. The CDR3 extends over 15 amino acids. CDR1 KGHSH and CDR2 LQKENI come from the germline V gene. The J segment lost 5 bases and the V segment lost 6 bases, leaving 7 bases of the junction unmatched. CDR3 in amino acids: CASSPAAGGHNEQFF. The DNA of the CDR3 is TGTGCCAGCTCCCCCGCAGCGGGGGGGCACAATGAGCAGTTCTTC.